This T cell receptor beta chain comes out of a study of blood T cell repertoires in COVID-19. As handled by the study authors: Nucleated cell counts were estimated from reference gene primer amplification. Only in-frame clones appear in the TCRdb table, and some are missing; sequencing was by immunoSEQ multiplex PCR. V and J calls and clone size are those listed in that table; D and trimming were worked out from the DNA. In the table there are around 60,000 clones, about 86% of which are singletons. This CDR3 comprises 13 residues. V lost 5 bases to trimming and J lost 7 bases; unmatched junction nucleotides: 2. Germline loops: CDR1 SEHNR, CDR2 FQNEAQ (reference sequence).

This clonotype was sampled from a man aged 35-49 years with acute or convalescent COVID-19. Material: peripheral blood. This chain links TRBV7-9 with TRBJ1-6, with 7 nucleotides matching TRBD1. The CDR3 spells CASSRDRNSPLHF. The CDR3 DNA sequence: TGTGCCAGCAGCCGGGACAGAAATTCACCCCTCCACTTT.